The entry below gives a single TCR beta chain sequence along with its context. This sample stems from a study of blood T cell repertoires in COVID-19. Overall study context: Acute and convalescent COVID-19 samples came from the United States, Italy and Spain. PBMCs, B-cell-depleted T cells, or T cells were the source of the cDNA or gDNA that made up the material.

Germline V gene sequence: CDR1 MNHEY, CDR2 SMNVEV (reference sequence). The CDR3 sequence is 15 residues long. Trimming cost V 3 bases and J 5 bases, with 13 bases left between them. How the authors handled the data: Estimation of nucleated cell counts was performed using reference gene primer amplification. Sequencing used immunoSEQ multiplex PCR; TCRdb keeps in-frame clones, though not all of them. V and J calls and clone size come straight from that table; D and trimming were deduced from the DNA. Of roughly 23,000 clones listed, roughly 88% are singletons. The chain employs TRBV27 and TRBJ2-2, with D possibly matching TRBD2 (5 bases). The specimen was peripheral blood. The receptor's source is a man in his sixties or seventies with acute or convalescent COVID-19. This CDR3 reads CASSFYGGGTGELFF. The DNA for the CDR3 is TGTGCCAGCAGTTTTTACGGAGGAGGAACCGGGGAGCTGTTTTTT.